Listed below are T cell receptor beta chains from one sample, sequenced in a study of T cells in localized non-small cell lung cancer. Profiling relied on immunoSEQ multiplex PCR, and the TCRdb table lists in-frame clones only, not all of them. The data contain roughly 26,000 clones, over 70% of them singletons. The sequenced sample was peripheral blood, obtained before any cancer treatment. These receptors came from a man between 40 and 70 years old with stage III squamous cell lung carcinoma. CDR3s include the opening cysteine and the closing phenylalanine or tryptophan. D genes are given only for firm matches. Only part of the rows carry a size: once, few, many, or a class if the clone is expanded.

size,D,V,J,CDR3,DNA
.,.,TRBV7-9,TRBJ1-1,CASSATGRTAEAFF,TGTGCCAGCAGCGCGACAGGCCGAACCGCTGAAGCTTTCTTT
.,.,TRBV19,TRBJ1-5,CASSSLGGGLGQPQHF,TGTGCCAGTAGCTCATTAGGGGGGGGGCTCGGTCAGCCCCAGCATTTT
.,.,TRBV6-1,TRBJ2-7,CASTTDNYEQYF,TGTGCCAGCACCACAGATAACTACGAGCAGTACTTC
.,.,TRBV4-1,TRBJ2-7,CASSQDLDSYEQYF,TGCGCCAGCAGCCAAGACTTGGATTCCTACGAGCAGTACTTC
.,TRBD1,TRBV5-8,TRBJ1-6,CASSLRVGTGYNSPLHF,TGTGCCAGCAGCCTTAGGGTGGGGACAGGTTATAATTCACCCCTCCACTTT
.,.,TRBV6-4,TRBJ2-2,CASSGSRTLNTGELFF,TGTGCCAGCAGTGGGTCAAGAACACTAAACACCGGGGAGCTGTTTTTT
.,.,TRBV19,TRBJ2-1,CASSQDTRRGYNEQFF,TGTGCCAGTAGCCAGGATACCCGGCGGGGCTACAATGAGCAGTTCTTC
.,TRBD2,TRBV29-1,TRBJ2-1,CSVARGEVFF,TGCAGCGTGGCTCGGGGGGAGGTGTTCTTC
few,TRBD1,TRBV27,TRBJ1-1,CASSLMPGTAGTEAFF,TGTGCCAGCAGTTTAATGCCCGGGACAGCAGGCACTGAAGCTTTCTTT
.,.,TRBV7-9,TRBJ1-1,CASSLGMNTEAFF,TGTGCCAGCAGCTTAGGGATGAACACTGAAGCTTTCTTT
.,.,TRBV6-1,TRBJ1-1,CALNSPRVEAFF,TGTGCCCTCAACTCCCCCCGAGTTGAAGCTTTCTTT
few,.,TRBV6-6,TRBJ1-1,CASSYSPQLPIEAFF,TGTGCCAGCAGTTACTCCCCCCAGCTACCCATTGAGGCTTTCTTT
.,TRBD2,TRBV5-1,TRBJ2-7,CASSLVAGSHEQYF,TGCGCCAGCAGCCTAGTAGCGGGATCCCACGAGCAGTACTTC
.,.,TRBV6-5,TRBJ1-6,CASSLSGAHDSPLHF,TGTGCCAGCAGCCTTAGTGGGGCCCATGATTCACCCCTCCACTTT
.,.,TRBV4-1,TRBJ1-5,CASSQGGNMGHQPQHF,TGCGCCAGCAGCCAAGGTGGTAATATGGGACATCAGCCCCAGCATTTT
once,.,TRBV5-1,TRBJ1-1,CASSLRGTEAFF,TGCGCCAGCAGCTTGAGAGGGACTGAAGCTTTCTTT
.,.,TRBV28,TRBJ2-1,CASSLGRNEQFF,TGTGCCAGCAGTTTAGGTCGGAATGAGCAGTTCTTC
.,.,TRBV7-2,TRBJ2-1,CASSLGASPYNEQFF,TGTGCCAGCAGCTTAGGGGCGTCCCCCTACAATGAGCAGTTCTTC
.,.,TRBV9,TRBJ1-2,CASSVATRGRTF,TGTGCCAGCAGCGTAGCGACGCGAGGGCGAACCTTC
few,.,TRBV4-1,TRBJ1-2,CASSQAGTYGYTF,TGCGCCAGCAGCCAAGCCGGGACTTATGGCTACACCTTC
.,.,TRBV29-1,TRBJ1-2,CSVEEGDGYTF,TGCAGCGTTGAAGAGGGGGATGGCTACACCTTC
.,.,TRBV30,TRBJ2-1,CASTRDSSYNEQFF,TGTGCCTCCACCCGGGACTCCTCCTACAATGAGCAGTTCTTC
.,.,TRBV5-1,TRBJ2-7,CASSLNGYSSYEQYF,TGCGCCAGCAGCTTGAATGGATATAGCTCCTACGAGCAGTACTTC
.,.,TRBV11-1,TRBJ2-3,CASSLRRDSTDTQYF,TGTGCCAGCAGCTTAAGAAGGGACAGCACAGATACGCAGTATTTT
.,TRBD1,TRBV6-1,TRBJ2-1,CASKGWGTEDEQFF,TGTGCCAGCAAGGGTTGGGGGACAGAGGATGAGCAGTTCTTC
.,.,TRBV5-4,TRBJ2-7,CASSLGGVQRYEQYF,TGTGCCAGCAGCTTAGGGGGAGTACAACGGTACGAGCAGTACTTC
.,TRBD1,TRBV5-8,TRBJ2-7,CAGSWDSSVYF,TGTGCCGGCAGCTGGGACAGCTCTGTCTACTTC
.,.,TRBV29-1,TRBJ1-5,CSVGRGEGPQHF,TGCAGCGTTGGCAGAGGAGAGGGGCCCCAGCATTTT
.,.,TRBV19,TRBJ1-2,CATPGTLYGYTF,TGTGCCACCCCCGGGACACTCTATGGCTACACCTTC
.,.,TRBV5-5,TRBJ1-1,CASSLDGFYTEAFF,TGTGCCAGCAGCTTGGATGGTTTTTACACTGAAGCTTTCTTT
.,TRBD2,TRBV28,TRBJ2-5,CASWGASGRGETQYF,TGTGCCAGCTGGGGCGCTAGCGGGAGGGGAGAGACCCAGTACTTC
.,.,TRBV5-8,TRBJ1-2,CASSQKTRDMVGYTF,TGTGCCAGCAGCCAGAAGACCCGGGATATGGTCGGCTACACCTTC
.,.,TRBV2,TRBJ1-1,CASSEGPNTEAFF,TGTGCCAGCAGTGAAGGGCCCAACACTGAAGCTTTCTTT
.,.,TRBV20-1,TRBJ1-2,CSASGTAATF,TGCAGTGCTAGCGGCACGGCCGCCACCTTC
.,.,TRBV6-6,TRBJ1-2,CASSEGGGYGYTF,TGTGCCAGCAGCGAGGGGGGAGGCTATGGCTACACCTTC
.,.,TRBV14,TRBJ2-5,CASSQGTLAGTQYF,TGTGCCAGCAGCCAAGGGACGCTAGCTGGGACCCAGTACTTC
.,.,TRBV18,TRBJ2-7,CASSPYSEEQYF,TGTGCCAGCTCACCTTACTCGGAAGAGCAGTACTTC
.,.,TRBV7-2,TRBJ2-1,CASSLEQGILYEQFF,TGTGCCAGCAGCTTAGAACAGGGTATTCTCTATGAGCAGTTCTTC
.,TRBD1,TRBV6-1,TRBJ1-3,CASSDFPGGSGNTIYF,TGTGCCAGCAGTGATTTTCCAGGGGGCTCTGGAAACACCATATATTTT
.,.,TRBV6-6,TRBJ1-4,CASSYSAATNEKLFF,TGTGCCAGCAGTTACTCGGCTGCAACTAATGAAAAACTGTTTTTT
.,TRBD2,TRBV11-2,TRBJ2-1,CASSLTPSGIYNEQFF,TGTGCCAGCAGCTTAACACCCAGCGGGATCTACAATGAGCAGTTCTTC
few,.,TRBV9,TRBJ2-3,CASSVGQTSTDTQYF,TGTGCCAGCAGCGTAGGGCAGACAAGCACAGATACGCAGTATTTT
.,.,TRBV30,TRBJ2-2,CAGAGSTGELFF,TGTGCCGGGGCGGGATCCACCGGGGAGCTGTTTTTT
.,.,TRBV19,TRBJ2-3,CASSIADTLTDTQYF,TGTGCCAGTAGTATAGCGGACACCCTCACAGATACGCAGTATTTT
.,.,TRBV11-2,TRBJ2-2,CASRSGEGNGELFF,TGTGCCAGCAGGTCAGGCGAAGGGAACGGGGAGCTGTTTTTT
.,.,TRBV7-2,TRBJ2-3,CASSLNAGSTDTQYF,TGTGCCAGCAGCTTAAACGCTGGTAGCACAGATACGCAGTATTTT
.,.,TRBV6-5,TRBJ2-1,CASGNNEQFF,TGTGCCAGCGGAAACAATGAGCAGTTCTTC
.,.,TRBV7-9,TRBJ2-5,CASTSQETQYF,TGTGCCAGCACCTCCCAAGAGACCCAGTACTTC